The text below deals with one T cell receptor (beta chain). What it binds is unknown. The entry originates in a study of CD8+CD57+ T cells in acquired aplastic anemia. Study results and limitations: Compared with total CD4+ and CD8+ cell pools, patient CD8+CD57+ cells were less diverse. About 28 sequences, all CD8+ CDR3, were shared between patients and controls.

Patients who underwent sequencing had shown CD8+CD57+ cell expansion by flow cytometry. The authors also ran sequencing on CD8+CD57+ effector memory cells taken from about 15% of the 12 patients. With no exception, the patients had severe acquired aplastic anemia. TCR beta VDJ and CDR3 profiling used genomic DNA as template. TCRdb independently ran MiXCR on the reads; one entry per CDR3 protein. The profile shows about 17,000 distinct CDR3 sequences, 30% to 45% of them singletons. Per the germline V gene, CDR1 is WNHNN and CDR2 is SYGVQD (reference sequence). The CDR3 runs 16 residues. The germline V and J ends were trimmed by 1 base and 4 bases, with 15 bases remaining between them.

Sequencing was done on a sample of CD8+CD57+ T cells sorted from PBMCs. Subset described: bead-enriched CD8+CD57+ effector memory T cells from SAA patients. This TCR came from a human donor with aplastic anemia. The chain uses TRBV10-1 and TRBJ2-3; possible D gene TRBD2, 5 bases. CDR3 sequence reads: CASSEFTAPSSDTQYF. The CDR3 DNA sequence: TGCGCCAGCAGTGAGTTCACAGCCCCTAGCTCAGATACGCAGTATTTT.